This TCR beta chain was sequenced during a study of circulating and synovial CD4+ cells in juvenile arthritis. Sequenced samples came from active juvenile idiopathic arthritis patients. Study findings and constraints: Diversity here was lower than in bulk blood CD4 cells.

Only in-frame clones appear in the TCRdb table, and some are missing; sequencing was by immunoSEQ multiplex PCR. The table shows over 30,000 clones, with 90% to 95% occurring only once. Of note for this clone: Its antigen remains unknown.

Germline V gene sequence: CDR1 LGHNA, CDR2 YSLEER. The CDR3 runs to 15 residues. Specimen: CD4+ T cells from blood. The chain links TRBV4-3 to TRBJ2-5; 7 bases match TRBD1. The J call may be wrong; the DNA end is better matched by TRBJ2-7. This TCR derives from a human donor with juvenile idiopathic arthritis. The CDR3 protein is CASSQDVGQVYEQYF. In DNA, the CDR3 is TGCGCCAGCAGCCAAGATGTAGGACAGGTCTACGAGCAGTACTTC.